A single sample gave rise to the 19 T cell receptor beta chains below, sequenced in a study of neurological immune-mediated disorders. TCRdb redid the calling of the 5' RACE reads with MiXCR, one entry per CDR3 protein. The sample holds some 66,000 distinct CDR3 sequences, around 3.7% seen once. The source material was PBMCs. The receptor set was obtained from a middle-aged man with multiple sclerosis.

This clonotype was seen many times. The chain joins TRBV4-1 to TRBJ2-7; TRBD1 aligns across 12 bases. With 3 bases clipped from V and 5 bases from J, the junction kept 2 bases outside the gene matches. The CDR3 consists of 14 residues. Per the germline V gene, CDR1 is MGHRA and CDR2 is YSYEKL. The CDR3 loop is CASSHGTGGNEQYF. For the CDR3, the DNA is TGCGCCAGCAGCCATGGGACAGGGGGCAACGAGCAGTACTTC.

The chain uses TRBV10-1 and TRBJ2-7, with TRBD1 identical over 8 bases. The CDR3 consists of 14 residues. V lost 2 bases, J lost 7 bases, and 7 bases stayed unmatched. The germline gives CDR1 WNHNN, CDR2 SYGVQD (reference sequence). The CDR3 DNA sequence: TGCGCCAGCAGTGAGGTGACAGGGGCCAAAGAGCAGTACTTC. Its translation is CASSEVTGAKEQYF.

This clonotype was observed at least ten times. The gene calls are TRBV12-3 or TRBV12-4 and TRBJ2-1, with D perhaps matching TRBD1 or TRBD2 (5 bases each). This CDR3 is 15 amino acids long. Trimming removed 3 bases from V and 0 bases from J, with 9 bases in between. CDR3 loop: CASSFAGSSYNEQFF. The CDR3 DNA reads TGTGCCAGCAGTTTTGCAGGGAGCTCCTACAATGAGCAGTTCTTC.

This clonotype was counted at least ten times. The rearrangement links TRBV7-2 to TRBJ2-4, with D possibly being TRBD1 (5 bases). Germline CDR1 is SGHTA and CDR2 is FQGNSA. The CDR3 has 17 residues. V lost 1 base to trimming and J lost 0 bases, with 13 bases between them. CDR3 sequence: CASSLVGGALAKNIQYF. In DNA, the CDR3 is TGTGCCAGCAGCTTAGTAGGTGGGGCATTAGCCAAAAACATTCAGTACTTC.

In this sample, this clonotype turned up many times. The chain uses TRBV5-1 and TRBJ2-3; D may be TRBD1 (6 bases). The CDR3 covers 14 residues. V gave up 0 bases and J gave up 4 bases, with 9 bases separating them. Per the germline V gene, CDR1 is SGHRS and CDR2 is YFSETQ. CDR3 loop: CASSLAQGPDTQYF. The CDR3, as DNA: TGCGCCAGCAGCTTGGCACAGGGCCCAGATACGCAGTATTTT.

This clonotype was seen many times. The chain recombines TRBV12-3 or TRBV12-4 with TRBJ2-7; 7 bases are shared with TRBD1. The J segment lost 3 bases and the V segment lost 5 bases, leaving 4 bases of the junction unmatched. The CDR3 has 13 residues. The CDR3 sequence: CASSTTGFYEQYF. Here the CDR3 DNA reads TGTGCCAGCAGTACGACAGGGTTCTACGAGCAGTACTTC.

This clonotype was counted at least ten times. CDR3 amino acids: CASSLGGRGQETQYF. The CDR3 region has the DNA TGTGCCAGCAGCTTAGGCGGCAGGGGGCAAGAGACCCAGTACTTC. This rearrangement joins TRBV11-3 to TRBJ2-5; 7 nucleotides line up with TRBD1. This CDR3 comprises 15 residues. With V trimmed by 1 base and J by 2 bases, 4 bases remained unmatched. Germline CDR1 and CDR2: SGHNT and YENEEA.

This clonotype was detected ten times or more. The chain joins TRBV25-1 to TRBJ1-1, with D unclear. V was cut by 7 bases and J by 3 bases, with 18 bases left in between. Germline-derived CDR1 and CDR2 are MGHDK and SYGVNS. The CDR3 extends over 15 amino acids. As DNA, the CDR3 is TGTGCCAGCACTCAAAGTCGGGTACTGGACACTGAAGCTTTCTTT. Protein sequence: CASTQSRVLDTEAFF.

This clonotype showed up many times. The DNA of the CDR3 is TGTGCCAGCAGCCCCCAGGACTATGGAGAGACCCAGTACTTC. Translating gives CASSPQDYGETQYF. The chain combines TRBV3-1 with TRBJ2-5, with D tentatively TRBD2 (6 bases). Trimming shortened V by 4 bases and J by 4 bases, and 13 bases separated the two germline ends. The germline gives CDR1 LGHDT, CDR2 YNNKEL (reference sequence). The CDR3 covers 14 residues.

Many counts were recorded for this clonotype. The chain joins TRBV12-3 or TRBV12-4 to TRBJ2-3; the D gene is possibly TRBD2 (5 bases). V lost 3 bases to trimming and J lost 4 bases, with 11 bases between them. The CDR3 has 14 amino acids. The CDR3 DNA is TGTGCCAGCAGTTTCCGGGATCAGGCAGATACGCAGTATTTT. Protein product: CASSFRDQADTQYF.

This clonotype came up many times. V and J are TRBV6-5 and TRBJ2-7; tentative D call: TRBD1 (5 bases). The V and J ends lost 0 bases and 3 bases respectively, with 9 bases between them. CDR3 length: 14 amino acids. Germline V CDR1 and CDR2: MNHEY, SVGAGI. In nucleotides, the CDR3 is TGTGCCAGCAGTTACTCGACAGAGGACTACGAGCAGTACTTC. Translation: CASSYSTEDYEQYF.

At least ten counts were recorded for this clonotype. The rearrangement links TRBV7-9 to TRBJ2-6, with D perhaps matching TRBD1 or TRBD2 (5 bases each). Looked up from germline, CDR1 is SEHNR and CDR2 is FQNEAQ (reference sequence). The CDR3 runs 18 residues. V lost 3 bases and J lost 0, with 15 bases in between. For the CDR3, the DNA is TGTGCCAGCAGCTTCAGGGCAGGGACCAACTCTGGGGCCAACGTCCTGACTTTC. Encoded protein: CASSFRAGTNSGANVLTF.

This clonotype was picked up many times. This rearrangement joins TRBV12-3 or TRBV12-4 to TRBJ1-6; unclear D gene. Trimming took 2 bases from V and 5 from J, leaving 7 bases between them. The CDR3 spans 14 residues. CDR3 in amino acids: CASSLLADNSPLHF. The DNA of the CDR3 is TGTGCCAGCAGTTTACTGGCCGATAATTCACCCCTCCACTTT.

This clonotype was counted at least ten times. The chain couples TRBV25-1 to TRBJ2-5; D may be TRBD2 (7 bases). The germline V gene encodes CDR1 MGHDK and CDR2 SYGVNS. This CDR3 comprises 12 residues. The germline V and J ends were trimmed by 7 bases and 6 bases, with 12 bases remaining between them. The CDR3 region has the DNA TGTGCCAGCACGGGGGGCGCAAAGACCCAGTACTTC. Residues: CASTGGAKTQYF.

This clonotype was seen repeatedly, ten times or more. The chain recombines TRBV20-1 with TRBJ2-5, with 8 bases lining up with TRBD2. The germline V gene encodes CDR1 DFQATT and CDR2 SNEGSKA (reference sequence). V shed 3 bases and J 4 bases; nucleotides not matched to a gene: 10. There are 15 residues in the CDR3. CDR3 loop: CSASQLGGAAETQYF. The CDR3 DNA sequence: TGCAGTGCTAGTCAGCTCGGGGGGGCCGCAGAGACCCAGTACTTC.

This clonotype was recorded at least ten times. The chain links TRBV5-6 to TRBJ2-1; 10 bases match TRBD2. The CDR3 spans 15 residues. The ends lost 4 bases at V and 3 bases at J; junction bases unmatched: 4. Germline V lookup: CDR1 SGHDT, CDR2 YYEEEE. The DNA of the CDR3 is TGTGCCAGCAGCAGTCTAGCGGGGGACTACAATGAGCAGTTCTTC. This gives the protein CASSSLAGDYNEQFF.

In its sample, this clonotype was seen many times. V and J are TRBV9 and TRBJ2-1; weak D call: TRBD1 (5 bases). From germline, CDR1 is SGDLS and CDR2 YYNGEE. The CDR3 length is 16 residues. V was clipped by 2 bases and J by 4 bases, with 16 bases between them. The CDR3: CASSVLLPTGYNEQFF. DNA for the CDR3: TGTGCCAGCAGCGTTCTATTACCAACAGGTTACAATGAGCAGTTCTTC.

This clonotype was recorded many times. This chain connects TRBV5-1 to TRBJ2-7; 11 nucleotides match TRBD1. V trimming: 3 bases; J trimming: 4 bases; junction bases outside the gene matches: 3. The germline V gene encodes CDR1 SGHRS and CDR2 YFSETQ. The CDR3 contains 14 residues. The CDR3 region has the DNA TGCGCCAGCAGCTGGGACAGGGGGACTTACGAGCAGTACTTC. Protein sequence: CASSWDRGTYEQYF. The variable domain in full, completed from reference TRBV5-1 and TRBJ2-7, reads KAGVTQTPRYLIKTRGQQVTLSCSPISGHRSVSWYQQTPGQGLQFLFEYFSETQRNKGNFPGRFSGRQFSNSRSEMNVSTLELGDSALYLCASSWDRGTYEQYFGPGTRLTVT.

This clonotype was counted ten times or more. The rearrangement joins TRBV12-3 or TRBV12-4 to TRBJ1-4, with unresolved D. This CDR3 is 13 amino acids long. Trimming removed 3 bases at V and 5 bases at J, with 7 bases between. The CDR3 coding sequence is TGTGCCAGCAGTTTCTCGGGGAATGAAAAACTGTTTTTT. This translates into CASSFSGNEKLFF.